This T cell receptor beta chain was found in a study of shared clonotypes between healthy human individuals. Those who donated, Caucasian adults without exception, all lived in Nashville, Tennessee. The CDR3 covers 14 residues. From germline, CDR1 is MDHEN and CDR2 SYDVKM. V lost 5 bases to trimming and J lost 3 bases; unmatched junction nucleotides: 6. With ten immunoSEQ deep assay plates, unsorted PBMC DNA underwent sequencing. Produced via immunoSEQ multiplex PCR; TCRdb's table is partial and in-frame only. Of about 490,000 clones in the sample, around 80% are singletons; the top ten hold 10% to 15%.

V is TRBV28 and J is TRBJ2-7; TRBD1 matches at 8 bases. Sequenced input: PBMCs. This clonotype was obtained from a woman in her forties in good health. Some clones in this sample may be carry-over from other donors' samples. This chain's CDR3 is CASSPRQGNYEQYF. CDR3 in DNA: TGTGCCAGCAGTCCCCGACAGGGGAACTACGAGCAGTACTTC.